This TCR beta chain was profiled in a study of neurological immune-mediated disorders (dated by TCRdb to the late 2010s). A note on the overall study: Using UMI-based sequencing, the study compared peripheral blood TCR-beta repertoires from patients with HTLV-I-associated myelopathy (HAM/TSP), patients with multiple sclerosis, and healthy controls. The approximately 100 TCR-beta libraries included longitudinal samples, technical triplicates and paired sorted CD4+ and CD8+ T-cell subsets alongside PBMC samples. The cohort comprised some 71 subjects: 15 or so HAM/TSP patients, approximately 34 multiple sclerosis patients and 20 healthy controls.

Beyond this particular receptor, the publication reports: No identical CDR3 amino acid sequences were found to be shared among expanded clones across subjects, suggesting that TCR-beta repertoires were private in all groups. TCR clonal expansion was greatest in HAM/TSP patients and smallest in MS patients, who ranked below even healthy controls.

For the sorted-subset TCR libraries, the starting material was fewer than 1.2 million sorted CD4+ or CD8+ T cells. Peripheral blood underwent Ficoll-Hypaque density gradient centrifugation to isolate PBMCs, which were then cryopreserved in liquid nitrogen. Paired sorted CD4+ and CD8+ subsets came from healthy controls, HAM/TSP patients and MS patients. This clonotype has at least ten counts. Its cognate antigen has yet to be identified. No qualities accompany the bases; no much larger clone lies one base away. cDNA was synthesized by template-switch 5'RACE using a primer carrying a 10-nucleotide random unique molecular identifier by which each TCR transcript was tagged. Each sequencing run produced over 200 million TCR-beta sequences covering 15-18 subjects. The RNeasy kit was used for extraction of total RNA. The KAPA Real-time Library Amplification kit was used to amplify TCR-beta VDJ regions with primers for the TCR constant region and the 5'RACE anchor. A first PCR added sample indexes and Illumina adaptors, after which a second PCR increased the library yield. After Ampure bead purification, the roughly 650 bp TCR product was size-selected on a 2% E-gel SizeSelection system. Before pooling, libraries had their quality checked on a Bioanalyzer, their concentration measured with Qubit, and their quantity determined with the Kapa Library Quantification kit. An Illumina HiSeq 2500 sequenced the libraries paired-end 2 x 150 bp. To increase sequence diversity, roughly 24-32% phiX was spiked into each library pool. As for how the authors treated the data: Quality-filtered reads were processed with the UMI-based MiGEC pipeline, and over 90% of raw TCR sequences were removed by the MiGEC pipeline during error correction. VDJ genes were aligned to IMGT germline references, and each clonotype was defined by a unique CDR3 amino acid sequence together with V-J genes. Clonal expansion, Shannon diversity and CDR3 relatedness were evaluated with VDJtools (CalcPairwiseDistances, ClusterSamples), while phylogenetic trees were built in CLCbio workbench. Clones with at least 8 unique UMIs were defined as expanded, with this threshold being based on coefficient-of-variation modelling across technical triplicates. TCRdb reanalyzed the raw reads on its own, using fastp at Q25 for trimming and MiXCR for clone calling, and kept in-frame beta chains. Each record represents a unique CDR3 protein, reported with the most common genes and DNA among its rows. For this entry, the V and J calls and clone size follow TCRdb and not the study's own pipeline. The sample table shows tens of thousands of distinct CDR3 sequences, and 13% to 15% are seen once. Around 4% of the sample comes from the top ten.

From a lookup of the germline V gene, CDR1 and CDR2 are SQVTM and ANQGSEA. V is reduced by 7 bases and J by 2 bases, leaving a spacing of 14 bases between them. CDR3 length: 14 amino acids, cysteine to phenylalanine. CDR3 DNA only is kept here, 42 bases in frame from base 1. This TCR came from a woman aged 60-70 years with HTLV-1-associated myelopathy (HAM/TSP). The chain is assembled from TRBV29-1 and TRBJ2-2; perhaps TRBD1 is the D gene, with 6 bases matching. Sequencing was carried out using CD4+ T cells from blood. The DNA sequence is given as TGCAGCGCCTCCGACAGGCCTAACACCGGGGAGCTGTTTTTT. Its protein is CSASDRPNTGELFF.